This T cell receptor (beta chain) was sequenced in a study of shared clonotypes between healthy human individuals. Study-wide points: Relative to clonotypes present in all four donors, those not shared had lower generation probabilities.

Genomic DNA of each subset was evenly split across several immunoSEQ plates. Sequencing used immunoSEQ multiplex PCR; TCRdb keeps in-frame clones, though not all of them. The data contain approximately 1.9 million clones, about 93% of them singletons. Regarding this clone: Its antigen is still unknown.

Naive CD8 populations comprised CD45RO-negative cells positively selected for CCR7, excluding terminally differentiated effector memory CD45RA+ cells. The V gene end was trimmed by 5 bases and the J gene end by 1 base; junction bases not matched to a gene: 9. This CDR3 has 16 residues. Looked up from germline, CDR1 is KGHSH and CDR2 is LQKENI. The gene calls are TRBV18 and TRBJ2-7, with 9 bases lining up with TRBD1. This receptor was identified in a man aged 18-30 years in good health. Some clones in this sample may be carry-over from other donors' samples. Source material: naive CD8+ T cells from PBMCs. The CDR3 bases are TGTGCCAGCTCAGATATGGGACAGGGAGGGTCCTACGAGCAGTACTTC. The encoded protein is CASSDMGQGGSYEQYF.